Following are 25 T cell receptor beta chains from one sample sequenced in a study of Graves' ophthalmopathy and Graves' hyperthyroidism. RNA served as the template for amplifying TCR beta CDR3 regions. First-round RT-PCR used HTBI primers; second-round multiplex PCR followed. TCRdb reanalysed the multiplex PCR reads using MiXCR and keeps one entry per CDR3 protein. The sample lists roughly 13,000 distinct CDR3 sequences; 50% were seen once. What was sequenced was peripheral blood. These receptors all stem from a woman in her 30s with Graves' ophthalmopathy.

The sample holds many counts of this clonotype. For the CDR3, the DNA is TGCAGTGCTAGATCCGGGACAGGAAATTCACCCCTCCACTTT. Translated, it gives CSARSGTGNSPLHF. This rearrangement joins TRBV20-1 to TRBJ1-6, with 8 bases fitting TRBD1. This CDR3 has 14 residues. V lost 2 bases, J lost 7 bases, and 4 bases stayed unmatched. Germline values: CDR1 DFQATT, CDR2 SNEGSKA (reference sequence).

Notes on this clonotype: At one end, the junction sequence differs from germline, possibly due to a read error. The chain uses TRBV19 and TRBJ2-7; D call uncertain. The CDR3 is 14 residues long. Germline V gene lookup returns CDR1 LNHDA and CDR2 SQIVND (reference sequence). CDR3 nucleotides: TGTGTCAGTAGTTTCCGACTGGGAACCTACGAGCAGTACTTC. It yields the protein CVSSFRLGTYEQYF.

This clonotype turned up a few times. J is TRBJ2-3 and V is TRBV7-2, with D perhaps TRBD1 (5 bases). V was shortened by 6 bases and J by 4 bases, with 17 bases between the two germline ends. The length of the CDR3 is 15 residues. CDR1 is SGHTA and CDR2 is FQGNSA in the germline V gene. For the CDR3, the DNA is TGTGCCAGCAGTTACCACCTGACAGAGGCAGATACGCAGTATTTT. It codes for CASSYHLTEADTQYF.

This clonotype occurred once. V usage is TRBV11-2 and J usage is TRBJ2-7; 12 bases are a match to TRBD1. Germline CDR1 SGHAT, CDR2 FQNNGV. This CDR3 region has 16 residues. V was pared by 0 bases and J by 7 bases, with 7 bases of the junction left unmatched. The CDR3 region is CASSLDGTGGAGEQYF. As DNA, the CDR3 is TGTGCCAGCAGCTTAGATGGGACAGGGGGCGCCGGGGAGCAGTACTTC. Combining the CDR3 with reference TRBV11-2 and TRBJ2-7 gives the whole variable domain EAGVAQSPRYKIIEKRQSVAFWCNPISGHATLYWYQQILGQGPKLLIQFQNNGVVDDSQLPKDRFSAERLKGVDSTLKIQPAKLEDSAVYLCASSLDGTGGAGEQYFGPGTRLTVT.

The J gene is TRBJ2-1, the V gene TRBV12-3 or TRBV12-4; D is uncertain. Trimming left V 3 bases short and J 6 bases short, with 9 bases between. This CDR3 is built from 13 residues. CDR3 nucleotides: TGTGCCAGCAGTTTGTTACTGATCAATGAGCAGTTCTTC. It encodes CASSLLLINEQFF.

This clonotype was counted between two and nine times. The chain employs TRBV10-3 and TRBJ2-4; 10 bases fit TRBD2. Germline assignment: CDR1 ENHRY and CDR2 SYGVKD. The CDR3 totals 17 residues. With V trimmed by 10 bases and J by 0 bases, 12 bases remained unmatched. The CDR3 here is CATLEAGGRVAKNIQYF. In nucleotides, the CDR3 is TGTGCCACCTTGGAAGCGGGAGGGCGGGTAGCCAAAAACATTCAGTACTTC.

V usage is TRBV20-1 and J usage is TRBJ2-2, with 7 bases matching TRBD1. Germline CDR1 reads DFQATT; CDR2 reads SNEGSKA (reference sequence). V gave up 4 bases and J gave up 5 bases; unmatched junction bases: 10. There are 15 residues in the CDR3. This CDR3 reads CSATVRQGLTGELFF. The CDR3 DNA is TGCAGTGCTACAGTCCGACAGGGCTTAACCGGGGAGCTGTTTTTT.

This clonotype was seen a handful of times. CDR3 bases: TGCAGGGGGGGGAGCGCCCAGGAGGATACGCAGTATTTT. Amino acid sequence: CRGGSAQEDTQYF. The chain recombines TRBV20-1 with TRBJ2-3, with TRBD2 matching over 7 bases. The CDR3 runs 13 residues. Germline assignment: CDR1 DFQATT and CDR2 SNEGSKA (reference sequence).

The genes are TRBV7-2 and TRBJ2-7; 10 positions match TRBD2. Germline assignment: CDR1 SGHTA and CDR2 FQGNSA. The CDR3 runs to 13 residues. V lost 5 bases, J lost 6 bases, and 4 bases stayed unmatched. In nucleotides, the CDR3 is TGTGCCAGCAGCCATCGGACTAGCGGCGAGCAGTACGTC. Translating gives CASSHRTSGEQYV.

This clonotype was seen more than once but under ten times. CDR3 sequence (DNA): TGCAGTGCTAGAGATCCCCTCACAGATACGCAGTATTTT. It specifies CSARDPLTDTQYF. The rearrangement links TRBV20-1 to TRBJ2-3; the D is unclear. This CDR3 region has 13 residues. V gave up 0 bases and J gave up 2 bases, with 6 bases separating them. Germline CDR1 and CDR2: DFQATT and SNEGSKA (reference sequence).

This clonotype came up many times. The V and J genes are TRBV6-1 and TRBJ1-4; D call uncertain. The V and J ends lost 7 bases and 2 bases respectively, with 11 bases between them. This CDR3 contains 14 residues. The germline gives CDR1 MNHNS, CDR2 SASEGT. CDR3 amino acids: CASTLGRTNEKLFF. The CDR3 DNA reads TGTGCCAGCACCCTGGGGAGGACTAATGAAAAACTGTTTTTT.

The table lists this clonotype with a few counts. The chain links TRBV6-1 to TRBJ2-5; TRBD1 or TRBD2 may be the D gene (5 bases each). CDR3 length: 14 amino acids. In germline, CDR1 is MNHNS, CDR2 SASEGT. V lost 0 bases to trimming and J lost 4 bases, with 9 bases between them. The CDR3 nucleotides read TGTGCCAGCAGTGAAGCCCTCGGGACAGAGACCCAGTACTTC. Its protein product is CASSEALGTETQYF.

Concerning this clonotype itself: This may arise from a read error, as a much more abundant clone is one base away. The chain carries TRBV29-1 and TRBJ2-1; maybe TRBD2 (5 bases). The CDR3 is 12 amino acids. CDR1 and CDR2 (germline): SQVTM, ANQGSEA. Trimming pared 7 bases from V and 14 bases from J, leaving 21 bases between. CDR3 sequence (DNA): TGCAGCGCCAGGACTGGATCTCCTGGGGAGTTCTTC. Translated: CSARTGSPGEFF.

On this clonotype: A read error may explain this, as a much larger clone is one base away. This rearrangement joins TRBV10-3 to TRBJ1-5, with no clear D. V was trimmed by 2 bases and J by 0 bases, leaving 8 bases between them. Per the germline V gene, CDR1 is ENHRY and CDR2 is SYGVKD. The CDR3 is 15 amino acids. The CDR3 DNA is TGTGCCATCAGTGAGAACGGTCCTAGCAATCAGCCCCAGCATTTT. Its translation: CAISENGPSNQPQHF.

At least ten counts were recorded for this clonotype. The rearrangement links TRBV15 to TRBJ2-1; 9 nucleotides line up with TRBD1. Trimming at V came to 8 bases and at J to 7 bases, leaving 6 bases not matched to a gene. The length of the CDR3 is 13 residues. Germline loops: CDR1 LNHNV, CDR2 YYDKDF (reference sequence). The chain's CDR3 is CATQDRGVNEQFF. CDR3 bases: TGTGCCACCCAAGACAGGGGGGTAAATGAGCAGTTCTTC.

A single count supports this clonotype. A clone one base away is much larger, so this may be a read error. The chain has TRBV29-1 and TRBJ2-1; possibly TRBD1 or TRBD2 for D (5 bases each). The CDR3 runs 13 residues. Germline CDR1 SQVTM, CDR2 ANQGSEA. V was shortened by 1 base and J by 9 bases, with 13 bases between the two germline ends. CDR3 bases: TGCAGCGTTGAAGCGGGCTGGGGGAGTGAGCAGTTCTTC. Translating gives CSVEAGWGSEQFF.

This clonotype has a count of ten or more. This chain links TRBV6-5 with TRBJ2-2, with TRBD2 matching over 8 bases. Germline V gene data show CDR1 as MNHEY and CDR2 as SVGAGI. Germline trimming cut 3 bases from V and 4 bases from J; bases unmatched to any gene: 4. There are 15 residues in the CDR3. The CDR3 nucleotides read TGTGCCAGCAGTTATGGTAGCGGGATCACCGGGGAGCTGTTTTTT. It encodes CASSYGSGITGELFF.

This clonotype came up a few times. The conserved final phenylalanine or tryptophan is absent from the CDR3, which likely points to a read error. The chain uses TRBV20-1 and TRBJ2-2, with 11 bases that match TRBD1. Germline trimming cut 7 bases from V and 3 bases from J; bases unmatched to any gene: 4. The CDR3 runs to 14 residues. The germline V gene encodes CDR1 DFQATT and CDR2 SNEGSKA (reference sequence). As DNA, the CDR3 is TGCAGTGTTAGGGGACAGGGGGACACCGGGGAGCTGTTTCTT. Protein product: CSVRGQGDTGELFL.

The V gene is TRBV24-1, the J gene TRBJ2-1; 11 nucleotides align to TRBD2. Germline V gene data show CDR1 as KGHDR and CDR2 as SFDVKD. The J segment lost 5 bases and the V segment lost 4 bases, leaving 6 bases of the junction unmatched. There are 16 residues in the CDR3. CDR3 bases: TGTGCCACCAGTGACCCTAGCGGGAGGAGGGACAATGAGCAGTTCTTC. This encodes CATSDPSGRRDNEQFF.

This clonotype showed up many times. CDR3: CAISEEANTEAFF. Here the CDR3 DNA reads TGTGCCATCAGTGAAGAGGCGAACACTGAAGCTTTCTTT. The rearrangement joins TRBV10-3 to TRBJ1-1; D remains ambiguous. This CDR3 contains 13 residues. Germline lookup yields CDR1 ENHRY and CDR2 SYGVKD. Trimming cost V 3 bases and J 1 base, with 6 bases left between them.

CDR3 nucleotides: TGTGCCAGCAGCGTAGCGGGGTCGGAGGAGACCCAGTACTTC. It encodes CASSVAGSEETQYF. The J gene is TRBJ2-5, the V gene TRBV9; possible D gene TRBD2, 5 bases. The CDR3 is made up of 14 amino acids. V shed 0 bases and J shed 5 bases, with 11 bases lying between them. The germline V gene encodes CDR1 SGDLS and CDR2 YYNGEE.

There are many counts of this clonotype. The chain carries TRBV7-6 and TRBJ2-7, with TRBD2 matching over 9 bases. The CDR3 has 16 amino acids. Unmatched junction bases numbered 5, after V lost 1 base and J lost 1 base. Germline V gene lookup returns CDR1 SGHVS and CDR2 FNYEAQ. The CDR3 region has the DNA TGTGCCAGCAGCTTAGAACTGGCGGGAGGGTCCTACGAGCAGTACTTC. Encoded protein: CASSLELAGGSYEQYF.

By its share, this clonotype is medium-sized (0.01 to 0.1%). This chain links TRBV5-6 with TRBJ2-1; 11 nucleotides align to TRBD2. The length of the CDR3 is 17 residues. From germline, CDR1 is SGHDT and CDR2 YYEEEE. Trimming at V came to 4 bases and at J to 8 bases, leaving 14 bases not matched to a gene. In DNA form, the CDR3 reads TGTGCCAGCAGCCCAAGGAGACTAGCGGGACTGTTGGATGAGCAGTTCTTC. It translates to CASSPRRLAGLLDEQFF.

The V call is TRBV10-3, the J call TRBJ1-1, with 8 bases lining up with TRBD1. V shed 8 bases and J 4 bases; nucleotides not matched to a gene: 6. CDR3 length equals 13 residues. In germline, CDR1 is ENHRY, CDR2 SYGVKD. The chain's CDR3 is CAISTGVGTEAFF. The CDR3 coding sequence is TGTGCCATCTCGACAGGGGTGGGCACTGAAGCTTTCTTT.

The rearrangement uses TRBV7-6 and TRBJ2-3; 7 bases align to TRBD2. In germline, CDR1 is SGHVS, CDR2 FNYEAQ. The CDR3 contains 12 residues. The V gene end was trimmed by 8 bases and the J gene end by 8 bases; junction bases not matched to a gene: 7. The CDR3 DNA sequence: TGTGCCAGCGGCCCGGGGGGAGGTACGCAGTATTTT. Translation: CASGPGGGTQYF.